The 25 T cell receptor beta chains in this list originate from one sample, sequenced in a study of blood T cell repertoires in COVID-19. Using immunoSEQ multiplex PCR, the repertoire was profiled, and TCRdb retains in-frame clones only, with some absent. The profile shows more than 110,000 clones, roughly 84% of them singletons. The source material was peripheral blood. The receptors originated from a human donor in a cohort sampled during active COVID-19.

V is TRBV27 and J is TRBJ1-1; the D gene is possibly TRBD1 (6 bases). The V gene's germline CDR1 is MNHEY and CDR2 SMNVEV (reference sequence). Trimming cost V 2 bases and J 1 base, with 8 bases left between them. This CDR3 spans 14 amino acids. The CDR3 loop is CASSLDRRNTEAFF. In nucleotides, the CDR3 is TGTGCCAGCAGTTTAGACAGGAGGAACACTGAAGCTTTCTTT.

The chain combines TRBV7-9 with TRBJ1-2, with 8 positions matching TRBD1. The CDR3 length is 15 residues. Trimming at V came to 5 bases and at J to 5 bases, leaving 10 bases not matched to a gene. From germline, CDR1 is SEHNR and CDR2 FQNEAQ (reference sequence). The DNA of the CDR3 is TGTGCCAGCAGCCCGAAGGGACAGGAACGATATGGCTACACCTTC. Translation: CASSPKGQERYGYTF.

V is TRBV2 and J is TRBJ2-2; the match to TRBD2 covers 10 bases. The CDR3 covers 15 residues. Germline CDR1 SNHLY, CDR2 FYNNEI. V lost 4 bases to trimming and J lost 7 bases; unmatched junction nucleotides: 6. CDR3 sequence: CASSVLAGASGELFF. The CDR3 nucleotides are TGTGCCAGCAGTGTTCTAGCGGGAGCAAGCGGGGAGCTGTTTTTT.

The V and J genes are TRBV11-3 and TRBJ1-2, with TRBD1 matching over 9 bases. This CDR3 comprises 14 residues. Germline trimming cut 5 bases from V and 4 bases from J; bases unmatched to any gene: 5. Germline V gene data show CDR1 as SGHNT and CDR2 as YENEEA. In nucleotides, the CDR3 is TGTGCCAGCAGCCCGAGGACAGGGGCCTATGGCTACACCTTC. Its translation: CASSPRTGAYGYTF. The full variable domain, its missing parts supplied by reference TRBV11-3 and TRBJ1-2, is EAGVVQSPRYKIIEKKQPVAFWCNPISGHNTLYWYLQNLGQGPELLIRYENEEAVDDSQLPKDRFSAERLKGVDSTLKIQPAELGDSAVYLCASSPRTGAYGYTFGSGTRLTVV.

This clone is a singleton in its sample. The CDR3 coding sequence is TGTGCCTGGGACAGCTCTGGGGCCAACGTCCTGACTTTC. It is translated as CAWDSSGANVLTF. This rearrangement joins TRBV30 to TRBJ2-6; TRBD1 is a possible D gene (5 bases). Germline values: CDR1 GTSNPN, CDR2 SVGIG (reference sequence). The CDR3 sequence is 13 residues long. V lost 5 bases, J lost 0 bases, and 5 bases lay in between.

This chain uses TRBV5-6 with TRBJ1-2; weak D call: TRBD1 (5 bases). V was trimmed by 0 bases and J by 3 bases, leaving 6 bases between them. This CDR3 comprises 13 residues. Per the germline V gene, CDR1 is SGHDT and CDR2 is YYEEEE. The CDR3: CASSLGRDYGYTF. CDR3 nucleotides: TGTGCCAGCAGCTTGGGCAGGGACTATGGCTACACCTTC.

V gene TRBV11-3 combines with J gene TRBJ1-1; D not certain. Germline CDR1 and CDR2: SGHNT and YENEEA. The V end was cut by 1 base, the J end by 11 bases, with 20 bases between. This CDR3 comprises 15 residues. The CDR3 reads CASSLGYPATRSAFF. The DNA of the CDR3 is TGTGCCAGCAGCTTAGGTTACCCGGCGACACGATCGGCTTTCTTT.

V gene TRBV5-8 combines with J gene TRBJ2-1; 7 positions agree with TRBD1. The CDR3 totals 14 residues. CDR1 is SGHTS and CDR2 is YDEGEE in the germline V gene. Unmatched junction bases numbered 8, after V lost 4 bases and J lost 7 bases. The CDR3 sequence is CASSRRGTVNEQFF. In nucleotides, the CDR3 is TGTGCCAGCAGCCGTAGGGGGACAGTTAATGAGCAGTTCTTC.

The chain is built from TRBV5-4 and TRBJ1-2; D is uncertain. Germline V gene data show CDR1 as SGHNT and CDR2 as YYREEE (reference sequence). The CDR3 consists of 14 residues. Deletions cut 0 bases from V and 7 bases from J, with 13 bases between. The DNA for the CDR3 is TGTGCCAGCAGCTTGGGTGAGAGGGCGGGTGGCTACACCTTC. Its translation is CASSLGERAGGYTF.

The CDR3 DNA reads TGCGCCAGCAGCTTGGGGAGGGCGGGCACTGAAGCTTTCTTT. Protein sequence: CASSLGRAGTEAFF. The V gene is TRBV5-1, the J gene TRBJ1-1; D is uncertain. This CDR3 region has 14 residues. V lost 0 bases, J lost 4 bases, and 10 bases lay in between. CDR1 and CDR2 from the germline V gene are SGHRS and YFSETQ.

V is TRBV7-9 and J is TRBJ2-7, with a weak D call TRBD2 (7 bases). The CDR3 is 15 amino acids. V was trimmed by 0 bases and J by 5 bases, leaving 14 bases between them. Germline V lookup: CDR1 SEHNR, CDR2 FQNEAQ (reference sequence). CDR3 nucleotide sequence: TGTGCCAGCAGCTTAGCGACGGGGGGCATCAACGAGCAGTACTTC. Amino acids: CASSLATGGINEQYF. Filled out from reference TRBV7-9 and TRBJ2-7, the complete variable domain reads DTGVSQNPRHKITKRGQNVTFRCDPISEHNRLYWYRQTLGQGPEFLTYFQNEAQLEKSRLLSDRFSAERPKGSFSTLEIQRTEQGDSAMYLCASSLATGGINEQYFGPGTRLTVT.

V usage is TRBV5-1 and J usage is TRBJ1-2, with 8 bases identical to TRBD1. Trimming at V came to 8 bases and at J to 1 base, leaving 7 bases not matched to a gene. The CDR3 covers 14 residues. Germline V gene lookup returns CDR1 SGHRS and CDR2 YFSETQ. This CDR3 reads CASSQGDGNYGYTF. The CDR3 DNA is TGCGCCAGTTCACAGGGGGACGGTAACTATGGCTACACCTTC.

This CDR3 reads CASSTRQFPYEQYF. DNA of the CDR3: TGTGCCAGCAGCACCCGACAGTTCCCCTACGAGCAGTACTTC. The genes are TRBV7-2 and TRBJ2-7, with D tentatively TRBD1 (5 bases). The length of the CDR3 is 14 residues. Trimming removed 5 bases at V and 2 bases at J, with 13 bases between. The germline CDR1 and CDR2 sequences are SGHTA and FQGNSA.

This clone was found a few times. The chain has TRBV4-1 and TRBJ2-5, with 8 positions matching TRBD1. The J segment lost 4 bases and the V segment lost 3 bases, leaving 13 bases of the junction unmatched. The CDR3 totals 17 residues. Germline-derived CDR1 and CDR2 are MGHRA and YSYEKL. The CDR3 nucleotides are TGCGCCAGCAGCCATCGCACCACAGGGGGAATTGGAGAGACCCAGTACTTC. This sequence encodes CASSHRTTGGIGETQYF.

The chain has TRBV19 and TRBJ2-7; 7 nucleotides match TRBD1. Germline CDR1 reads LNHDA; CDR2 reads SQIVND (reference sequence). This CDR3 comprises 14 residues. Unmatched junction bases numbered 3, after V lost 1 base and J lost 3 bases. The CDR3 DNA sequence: TGTGCCAGTAGTATAGGAGACAGGGTCTACGAGCAGTACTTC. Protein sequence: CASSIGDRVYEQYF. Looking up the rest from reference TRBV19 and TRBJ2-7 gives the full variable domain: DGGITQSPKYLFRKEGQNVTLSCEQNLNHDAMYWYRQDPGQGLRLIYYSQIVNDFQKGDIAEGYSVSREKKESFPLTVTSAQKNPTAFYLCASSIGDRVYEQYFGPGTRLTVT.

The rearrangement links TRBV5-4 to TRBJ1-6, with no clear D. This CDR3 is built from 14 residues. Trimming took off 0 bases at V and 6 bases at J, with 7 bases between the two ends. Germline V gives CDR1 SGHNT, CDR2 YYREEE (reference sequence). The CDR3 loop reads CASSLESSNSPLHF. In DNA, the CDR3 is TGTGCCAGCAGCTTGGAGTCGAGTAATTCACCCCTCCACTTT.

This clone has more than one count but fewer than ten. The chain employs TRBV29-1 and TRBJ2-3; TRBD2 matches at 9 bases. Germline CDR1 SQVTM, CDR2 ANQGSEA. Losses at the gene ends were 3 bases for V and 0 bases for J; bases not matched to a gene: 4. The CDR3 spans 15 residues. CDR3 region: CSVDRAGGSTDTQYF. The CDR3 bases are TGCAGCGTTGATAGGGCGGGAGGGAGCACAGATACGCAGTATTTT.

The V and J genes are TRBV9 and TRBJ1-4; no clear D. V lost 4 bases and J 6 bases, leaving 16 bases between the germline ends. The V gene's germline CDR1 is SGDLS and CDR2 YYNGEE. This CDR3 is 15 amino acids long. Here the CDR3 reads CASSPRPRGDEKLFF. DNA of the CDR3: TGTGCCAGCAGCCCTAGACCACGCGGTGATGAAAAACTGTTTTTT.

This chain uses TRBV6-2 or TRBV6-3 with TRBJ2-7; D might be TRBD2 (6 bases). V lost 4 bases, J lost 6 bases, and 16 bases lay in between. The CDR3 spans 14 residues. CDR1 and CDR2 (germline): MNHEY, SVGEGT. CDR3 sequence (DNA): TGTGCCAGCAGTTTCCACCCTCCGGGACTCGAGCAGTACGTC. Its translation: CASSFHPPGLEQYV.

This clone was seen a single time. The CDR3 sequence: CATSKGQGFYGYTF. DNA for the CDR3: TGTGCCACCAGCAAAGGACAGGGCTTCTATGGCTACACCTTC. The chain is built from TRBV15 and TRBJ1-2; 8 nucleotides match TRBD1. The CDR3 length is 14 residues. The germline V gene encodes CDR1 LNHNV and CDR2 YYDKDF (reference sequence). The trim removed 4 bases at V and 4 bases at J, leaving 5 bases unmatched.

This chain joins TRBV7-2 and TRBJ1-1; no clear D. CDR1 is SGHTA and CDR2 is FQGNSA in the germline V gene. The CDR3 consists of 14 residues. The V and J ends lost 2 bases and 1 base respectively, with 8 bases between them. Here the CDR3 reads CASSLSGPNTEAFF. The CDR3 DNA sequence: TGTGCCAGCAGCTTATCGGGTCCGAACACTGAAGCTTTCTTT.

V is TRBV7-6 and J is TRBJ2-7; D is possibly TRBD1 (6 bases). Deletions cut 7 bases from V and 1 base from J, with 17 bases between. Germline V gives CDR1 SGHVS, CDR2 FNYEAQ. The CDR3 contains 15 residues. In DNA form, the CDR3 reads TGTGCCAGCACCTGGGAATTAACAGGGTCCTACGAGCAGTACGTC. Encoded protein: CASTWELTGSYEQYV.

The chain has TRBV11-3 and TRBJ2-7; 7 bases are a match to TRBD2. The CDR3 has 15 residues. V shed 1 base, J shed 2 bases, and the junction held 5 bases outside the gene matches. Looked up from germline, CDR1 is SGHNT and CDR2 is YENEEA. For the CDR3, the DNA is TGTGCCAGCAGCTTAGCGGGGGGTGCCGCCTACGAGCAGTACTTC. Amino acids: CASSLAGGAAYEQYF.

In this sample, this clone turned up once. This CDR3 reads CASRYPGLETQYF. CDR3 sequence (DNA): TGTGCCAGCAGATACCCCGGGTTGGAGACCCAGTACTTC. The genes are TRBV6-5 and TRBJ2-5; D gene ambiguous. The V and J ends lost 6 bases and 5 bases respectively, with 13 bases between them. Germline values: CDR1 MNHEY, CDR2 SVGAGI. The CDR3 runs to 13 residues.

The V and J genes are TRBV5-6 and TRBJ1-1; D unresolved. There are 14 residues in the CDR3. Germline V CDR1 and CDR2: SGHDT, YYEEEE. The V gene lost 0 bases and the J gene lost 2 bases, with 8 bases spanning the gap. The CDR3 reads CASSLGSVNTEAFF. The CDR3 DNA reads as TGTGCCAGCAGCTTGGGTTCAGTAAACACTGAAGCTTTCTTT. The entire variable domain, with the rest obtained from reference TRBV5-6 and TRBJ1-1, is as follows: DAGVTQSPTHLIKTRGQQVTLRCSPKSGHDTVSWYQQALGQGPQFIFQYYEEEERQRGNFPDRFSGHQFPNYSSELNVNALLLGDSALYLCASSLGSVNTEAFFGQGTRLTVV.